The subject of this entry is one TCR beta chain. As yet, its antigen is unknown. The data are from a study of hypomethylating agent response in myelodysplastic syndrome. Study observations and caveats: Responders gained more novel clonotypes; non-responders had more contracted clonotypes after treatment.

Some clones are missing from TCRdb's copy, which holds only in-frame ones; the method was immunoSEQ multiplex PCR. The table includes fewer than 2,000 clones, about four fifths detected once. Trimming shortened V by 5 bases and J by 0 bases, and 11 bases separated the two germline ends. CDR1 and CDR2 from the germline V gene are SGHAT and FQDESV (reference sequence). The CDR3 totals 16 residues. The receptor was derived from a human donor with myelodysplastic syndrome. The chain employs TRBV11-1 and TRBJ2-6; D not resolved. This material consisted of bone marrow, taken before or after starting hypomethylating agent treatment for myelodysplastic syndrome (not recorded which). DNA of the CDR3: TGTGCCAGCAGCCTAACAGAGAACTCTGGGGCCAACGTCCTGACTTTC. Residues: CASSLTENSGANVLTF.